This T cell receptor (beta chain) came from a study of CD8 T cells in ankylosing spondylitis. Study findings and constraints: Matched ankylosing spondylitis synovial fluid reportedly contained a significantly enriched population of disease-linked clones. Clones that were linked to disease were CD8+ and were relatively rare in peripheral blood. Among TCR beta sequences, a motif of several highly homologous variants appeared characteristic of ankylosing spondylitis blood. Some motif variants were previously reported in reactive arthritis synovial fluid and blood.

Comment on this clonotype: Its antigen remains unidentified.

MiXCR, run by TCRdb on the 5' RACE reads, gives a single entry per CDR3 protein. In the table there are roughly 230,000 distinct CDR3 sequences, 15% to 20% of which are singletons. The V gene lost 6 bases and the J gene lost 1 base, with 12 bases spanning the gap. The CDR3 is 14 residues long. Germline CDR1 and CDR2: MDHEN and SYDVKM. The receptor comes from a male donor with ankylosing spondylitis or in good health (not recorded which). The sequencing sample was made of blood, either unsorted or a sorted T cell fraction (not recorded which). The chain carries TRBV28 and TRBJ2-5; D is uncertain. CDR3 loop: CASSPSSTQETQYF. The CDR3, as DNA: TGTGCCAGCAGCCCCTCTTCGACCCAAGAGACCCAGTACTTC.